These 12 T cell receptor beta chains share one sample of origin, sequenced in a study of shared clonotypes between healthy human individuals. Cells designated naive CD8 were CD45RO-negative and were positively selected for CCR7, with terminally differentiated effector memory CD45RA+ cells excluded. The repertoire was sequenced with immunoSEQ multiplex PCR; TCRdb's copy has only in-frame clones and lacks some. The sample records about 800,000 clones, just over 95% being singletons. Sequencing was done on a sample of naive CD8+ T cells sorted from blood. These receptors all stem from a man younger than 45 in good health.

V and J are TRBV9 and TRBJ1-4, with 8 bases identical to TRBD1. Per germline, CDR1 SGDLS and CDR2 YYNGEE. The CDR3 has 15 residues. After removal of 2 bases from V and 3 bases from J, the junction contained 3 bases not matched to a gene. The CDR3 reads CASSVQGASNEKLFF. The CDR3 nucleotides are TGTGCCAGCAGCGTCCAGGGGGCTTCTAATGAAAAACTGTTTTTT.

This rearrangement joins TRBV7-9 to TRBJ2-7, with 7 bases matching TRBD1. V was clipped by 1 base and J by 3 bases; unmatched bases: 6. The CDR3 covers 15 residues. CDR1 SEHNR and CDR2 FQNEAQ come from the germline V gene (reference sequence). The CDR3 DNA reads as TGTGCCAGCAGCTTAGAGGGACAGCTATACTACGAGCAGTACTTC. This codes for CASSLEGQLYYEQYF.

The gene calls are TRBV4-3 and TRBJ1-4; perhaps TRBD1 as D (6 bases). V gave up 3 bases and J gave up 7 bases, with 15 bases separating them. Germline values: CDR1 LGHNA, CDR2 YSLEER. This CDR3 is built from 15 residues. The CDR3 nucleotides read TGCGCCAGCAGCCAGGGATACAGGGTCGGTGAAAAACTGTTTTTT. It is translated as CASSQGYRVGEKLFF.

The gene calls are TRBV7-9 and TRBJ2-5; D is unclear. This CDR3 is built from 12 residues. Trimming stripped 3 bases from V and 5 bases from J, with 7 bases between. Germline V gene data show CDR1 as SEHNR and CDR2 as FQNEAQ (reference sequence). Written as DNA, the CDR3 is TGTGCCAGCAGCTTTTTTGGGGAGACCCAGTACTTC. It encodes CASSFFGETQYF.

The chain links TRBV5-1 to TRBJ2-5; D gene ambiguous. The V gene lost 0 bases and the J gene lost 5 bases, with 8 bases spanning the gap. The CDR3 has 13 amino acids. The germline CDR1 and CDR2 sequences are SGHRS and YFSETQ. The chain's CDR3 is CASSLAGWETQYF. DNA of the CDR3: TGCGCCAGCAGCTTGGCCGGCTGGGAGACCCAGTACTTC.

V usage is TRBV4-1 and J usage is TRBJ2-7; possible D gene TRBD2, 6 bases. Deletions cut 3 bases from V and 0 bases from J, with 12 bases between. CDR1 and CDR2 from the germline V gene are MGHRA and YSYEKL. This CDR3 comprises 15 residues. CDR3 protein: CASSQTPGVSYEQYF. The CDR3 DNA sequence: TGCGCCAGCAGCCAGACCCCGGGAGTCTCCTACGAGCAGTACTTC.

In nucleotides, the CDR3 is TGTGCCAGCAGCGCAGGGTGGGGACAGGAAACAGGATCGAACACCGGGGAGCTGTTTTTT. Protein product: CASSAGWGQETGSNTGELFF. This sequence joins TRBV7-6 and TRBJ2-2, with TRBD1 matching over 8 bases. Per germline, CDR1 SGHVS and CDR2 FNYEAQ. After removal of 5 bases from V and 0 bases from J, the junction contained 17 bases not matched to a gene. The CDR3 contains 20 residues.

This rearrangement joins TRBV15 to TRBJ2-4, with D uncertain. Deletions cut 8 bases from V and 5 bases from J, with 16 bases between. The CDR3 has 14 amino acids. Germline V lookup: CDR1 LNHNV, CDR2 YYDKDF (reference sequence). The CDR3 DNA sequence: TGTGCCACCTCGGGCCGTTCCGGGCAAAACATTCAGTACTTC. Its translation is CATSGRSGQNIQYF.

The chain is built from TRBV18 and TRBJ1-5; 9 bases match TRBD1. From germline, CDR1 is KGHSH and CDR2 LQKENI. The CDR3 runs 12 residues. The V and J ends lost 4 bases and 8 bases, in that order; junction bases with no gene match: 0. DNA for the CDR3: TGTGCCAGCTCACGGACAGGGGAGCCCCAGCATTTT. Translating it yields CASSRTGEPQHF.

The rearrangement uses TRBV11-2 and TRBJ2-7, with D perhaps TRBD2 (6 bases). The CDR3 is 12 amino acids. CDR1 is SGHAT and CDR2 is FQNNGV in the germline V gene. Trimming removed 5 bases at V and 3 bases at J, with 8 bases between. The CDR3 is CASSPAGYEQYF. CDR3 sequence (DNA): TGTGCCAGCAGCCCAGCGGGCTACGAGCAGTACTTC.

V gene TRBV30 combines with J gene TRBJ2-1, with D possibly matching TRBD2 (5 bases). V gave up 5 bases and J gave up 0 bases, with 11 bases separating them. The germline gives CDR1 GTSNPN, CDR2 SVGIG (reference sequence). The CDR3 has 14 amino acids. CDR3 residues: CAWEGLSSYNEQFF. As DNA, the CDR3 is TGTGCCTGGGAGGGATTAAGCTCCTACAATGAGCAGTTCTTC.

This CDR3 is CASSQGTGRGYEQYF. The CDR3 coding sequence is TGCGCCAGCAGCCAAGGGACAGGGAGGGGATACGAGCAGTACTTC. The genes are TRBV5-1 and TRBJ2-7; 9 nucleotides agree with TRBD1. V lost 4 bases to trimming and J lost 4 bases; unmatched junction nucleotides: 9. CDR1 is SGHRS, CDR2 YFSETQ, per germline. This CDR3 is 15 amino acids long.